The 24 T cell receptor beta chains reported below all come from one sample, sequenced in a study of T cell repertoires in cytomegalovirus infection. These receptors have no known antigen. Via MiXCR, TCRdb re-called the reads, giving one row per CDR3 protein. The repertoire holds approximately 910,000 distinct CDR3 sequences, about a third seen once, with around an eighth in the top ten. The specimen was cultured CD8+ T cells from PBMCs, collected from culture after CMV antigen stimulation. The receptor set was obtained from a human donor in good health (CMV status not recorded). Some clones in this sample may be carry-over from other donors' samples.

The chain's CDR3 is CASGFGETQYF. As DNA, the CDR3 is TGTGCTAGTGGTTTCGGGGAGACCCAGTACTTC. This sequence joins TRBV12-5 and TRBJ2-5; the D is unclear. The germline V gene has CDR1 LGHNT and CDR2 FRNRAP. Trimming pared 3 bases from V and 5 bases from J, leaving 4 bases between. This CDR3 has 11 residues.

The chain couples TRBV10-3 to TRBJ2-5; the match to TRBD2 covers 10 bases. The ends lost 3 bases at V and 5 bases at J; junction bases unmatched: 12. This CDR3 is 17 amino acids long. Germline lookup yields CDR1 ENHRY and CDR2 SYGVKD. The CDR3 region is CAISDVELAGVSETQYF. The CDR3 DNA reads as TGTGCCATCAGTGATGTCGAGCTAGCGGGGGTGTCGGAGACCCAGTACTTC.

This clonotype occurred a few times. The V call is TRBV19, the J call TRBJ1-1; D perhaps matches TRBD1 (5 bases). This CDR3 has 15 residues. The V end lost 5 bases, the J end lost 0 bases, and 13 bases lay between the germline ends. The germline CDR1 and CDR2 sequences are LNHDA and SQIVND (reference sequence). The CDR3 loop reads CASSPPGYLNTEAFF. The CDR3 DNA is TGTGCCAGTAGTCCACCAGGGTATTTGAACACTGAAGCTTTCTTT.

The CDR3 DNA is TGTGCCAGCAGCTTGCGTCGGGCGGTCTACGATACGCAGTATTTT. It translates to CASSLRRAVYDTQYF. The rearrangement links TRBV11-1 to TRBJ2-3, with D hard to call. From germline, CDR1 is SGHAT and CDR2 FQDESV (reference sequence). The CDR3 is 15 residues long. Trimming removed 3 bases from V and 6 bases from J, with 16 bases in between.

This clonotype was seen more than once but under ten times. The rearrangement joins TRBV7-6 to TRBJ1-1, with D perhaps TRBD1 (5 bases). The V gene's germline CDR1 is SGHVS and CDR2 FNYEAQ. This CDR3 region has 14 residues. Trimming cost V 5 bases and J 6 bases, with 16 bases left between them. CDR3 in amino acids: CASSLGTPGSEAFF. The CDR3 DNA follows: TGTGCCAGCAGCCTAGGGACCCCGGGATCTGAAGCTTTCTTT.

In this sample, this clonotype turned up a few times. The chain is built from TRBV6-5 and TRBJ1-6, with D tentatively TRBD1 (5 bases). The germline CDR1 and CDR2 sequences are MNHEY and SVGAGI. CDR3 length: 15 residues. V was cut by 0 bases and J by 9 bases, with 12 bases left in between. CDR3 DNA sequence: TGTGCCAGCAGTTACTCGGGGAGGGGTAGTTCACCCCTCCACTTT. This codes for CASSYSGRGSSPLHF.

The V gene is TRBV28, the J gene TRBJ2-2; D gene ambiguous. CDR3 length: 16 residues. Trimming shortened V by 2 bases and J by 0 bases, and 10 bases separated the two germline ends. Germline V gives CDR1 MDHEN, CDR2 SYDVKM. CDR3 in amino acids: CASSLTAYPNTGELFF. For the CDR3, the DNA is TGTGCCAGCAGTTTAACAGCATATCCGAACACCGGGGAGCTGTTTTTT.

The genes are TRBV7-8 and TRBJ2-2, with D unresolved. The germline gives CDR1 SGHVS, CDR2 FQNEAQ. The CDR3 extends over 16 amino acids. Trimming shortened V by 0 bases and J by 4 bases, and 12 bases separated the two germline ends. CDR3 loop: CASSLASPNPTGELFF. CDR3 nucleotide sequence: TGTGCCAGCAGCTTAGCCTCCCCCAACCCCACCGGGGAGCTGTTTTTT.

A few counts support this clonotype. A much larger clone lies one base from this, so it may be a read error. This chain connects TRBV6-1 to TRBJ1-1; the match to TRBD1 covers 7 bases. Germline V gene data show CDR1 as MNHNS and CDR2 as SASEGT. This CDR3 has 11 amino acids. After removal of 7 bases from V and 7 bases from J, the junction contained 3 bases not matched to a gene. In nucleotides, the CDR3 is TGTGCCAGCATTACAGGGGTTGAAGCTTTCTTT. Protein product: CASITGVEAFF.

This clonotype occurred once. The J gene is TRBJ2-3, the V gene TRBV19; no firm D call. The V end lost 8 bases, the J end lost 3 bases, and 18 bases lay between the germline ends. CDR3 length equals 15 residues. CDR1 is LNHDA, CDR2 SQIVND, per germline (reference sequence). In nucleotides, the CDR3 is TGTGCCAGTGGGATTGGTGGAACTCAAACAGATACGCAGTATTTT. Translated: CASGIGGTQTDTQYF.

V gene TRBV7-9 combines with J gene TRBJ1-1; possibly TRBD1 for D (5 bases). Germline V gene lookup returns CDR1 SEHNR and CDR2 FQNEAQ (reference sequence). This CDR3 is 13 amino acids long. Deletions cut 1 base from V and 7 bases from J, with 10 bases between. DNA of the CDR3: TGTGCCAGCAGCTTAGTTGGAGGGGATGAAGCTTTCTTT. Translation gives CASSLVGGDEAFF.

This rearrangement joins TRBV7-6 to TRBJ2-1, with 8 bases fitting TRBD2. The junction had 5 bases not matched to a gene; V was cut back by 2 bases and J by 5 bases. This CDR3 region has 15 residues. Germline CDR1 SGHVS, CDR2 FNYEAQ. The CDR3 loop is CASSLTGGPNNEQFF. CDR3 nucleotide sequence: TGTGCCAGCAGCTTAACGGGGGGGCCCAACAATGAGCAGTTCTTC.

A few counts support this clonotype. J is TRBJ2-7 and V is TRBV7-8; D is undetermined. In germline, CDR1 is SGHVS, CDR2 FQNEAQ. V lost 1 base, J lost 0 bases, and 7 bases lay in between. The CDR3 loop spans 14 amino acids. Here the CDR3 DNA reads TGTGCCAGCAGCTTAGAAGGTTACTCCTACGAGCAGTACGTC. Translating it yields CASSLEGYSYEQYV.

This clonotype appeared many times. The chain employs TRBV28 and TRBJ1-5, with D possibly TRBD1 on 5 matching bases. The germline V and J ends were trimmed by 6 bases and 2 bases, with 11 bases remaining between them. Germline V gene lookup returns CDR1 MDHEN and CDR2 SYDVKM. The CDR3 totals 14 residues. Here the CDR3 DNA reads TGTGCCAGCAGCTTAAGGGGTCGCAATCAGCCCCAGCATTTT. Protein product: CASSLRGRNQPQHF.

The sample holds a few counts of this clonotype. The CDR3 nucleotides read TGTGCCAGCAGCCCCAGTCAGACTGTATTCTATGGCTACACCTTC. Translation gives CASSPSQTVFYGYTF. The chain joins TRBV7-6 to TRBJ1-2; D is uncertain. CDR1 is SGHVS, CDR2 FNYEAQ, per germline. V was trimmed by 5 bases and J by 4 bases, leaving 17 bases between them. The CDR3 has 15 amino acids.

The chain joins TRBV6-8 to TRBJ2-7; D gene uncertain. With 0 bases removed from V and 0 bases from J, the gap between germline ends came to 9 bases. This CDR3 spans 15 amino acids. CDR1 and CDR2 from the germline V gene are MNHGY and SAAAGT. CDR3 coding DNA: TGTGCCAGCAGTTACTCCCGGTGGAGCTCCTACGAGCAGTACGTC. It codes for CASSYSRWSSYEQYV.

The V call is TRBV6-6, the J call TRBJ2-5, with D tentatively TRBD1 (6 bases). The CDR3 extends over 16 amino acids. Trimming shortened V by 0 bases and J by 5 bases, and 16 bases separated the two germline ends. The germline V gene encodes CDR1 MNHNY and CDR2 SVGAGI (reference sequence). CDR3 in DNA: TGTGCCAGCAGTTACTCAACAGGGAAATCCATGGAGACCCAGTACTTC. As protein: CASSYSTGKSMETQYF.

This clonotype was counted at least ten times. The V and J genes are TRBV28 and TRBJ1-2; no definite D call. The germline CDR1 and CDR2 sequences are MDHEN and SYDVKM. The CDR3 has 15 amino acids. The V gene lost 4 bases and the J gene lost 0 bases, with 12 bases spanning the gap. The CDR3 spells CASSSIDHANYGYTF. The CDR3 region has the DNA TGTGCCAGCAGTTCCATTGATCACGCTAACTATGGCTACACCTTC.

This clonotype occurred many times. This chain uses TRBV7-2 with TRBJ2-3; TRBD2 matches 7 bases. After removal of 4 bases from V and 2 bases from J, the junction contained 9 bases not matched to a gene. Germline V gene sequence: CDR1 SGHTA, CDR2 FQGNSA. The CDR3 is 16 residues long. CDR3 sequence: CASSSYSGLPTDTQYF. CDR3 DNA: TGTGCCAGCAGCTCGTATAGCGGGCTACCCACAGATACGCAGTATTTT.

V usage is TRBV14 and J usage is TRBJ1-2, with D uncertain. The CDR3 is 17 residues long. V lost 0 bases and J 2 bases, leaving 16 bases between the germline ends. Germline CDR1 is SGHDN and CDR2 is FVKESK. The CDR3 DNA reads TGTGCCAGCAGCCAAGAGGGAGGCAGGCGCCTCAACTATGGCTACACCTTC. As protein: CASSQEGGRRLNYGYTF. Complete variable domain (other parts from reference TRBV14 and TRBJ1-2): EAGVTQFPSHSVIEKGQTVTLRCDPISGHDNLYWYRRVMGKEIKFLLHFVKESKQDESGMPNNRFLAERTGGTYSTLKVQPAELEDSGVYFCASSQEGGRRLNYGYTFGSGTRLTVV.

The genes are TRBV7-9 and TRBJ1-2; perhaps TRBD1 as D (6 bases). Germline CDR1 SEHNR, CDR2 FQNEAQ (reference sequence). The CDR3 has 15 amino acids. The V gene lost 4 bases and the J gene lost 0 bases, with 12 bases spanning the gap. The CDR3 bases are TGTGCCAGCAGCTCCCTTAACAGGGCTAACTATGGCTACACCTTC. Translated, it gives CASSSLNRANYGYTF.

J is TRBJ2-1 and V is TRBV7-6; TRBD2 agrees at 8 bases. After removal of 4 bases from V and 9 bases from J, the junction contained 8 bases not matched to a gene. The CDR3 extends over 14 amino acids. From germline, CDR1 is SGHVS and CDR2 FNYEAQ. CDR3 residues: CASSSFRRGVEQFF. CDR3 in DNA: TGTGCCAGCAGCTCCTTTCGGCGGGGGGTTGAGCAGTTCTTC.

The rearrangement joins TRBV20-1 to TRBJ2-1; possibly TRBD1 or TRBD2 for D (5 bases each). The CDR3 totals 17 residues. V gave up 2 bases and J gave up 3 bases, with 20 bases separating them. Per germline, CDR1 DFQATT and CDR2 SNEGSKA (reference sequence). The CDR3 here is CSARMRVPGRIYNEQFF. As DNA, the CDR3 is TGCAGTGCTAGAATGCGGGTTCCGGGACGCATCTACAATGAGCAGTTCTTC.

Comment on this clonotype: The germline gene is not matched at one end of the junction; a read error may be the cause. This rearrangement joins TRBV7-9 to TRBJ1-5; D is undetermined. Germline values: CDR1 SEHNR, CDR2 FQNEAQ (reference sequence). The CDR3 contains 17 residues. The CDR3 region is CANSSDGSFYSNQPQHF. The CDR3 coding sequence is TGTGCCAACAGCTCGGACGGATCTTTTTATAGCAATCAGCCCCAGCATTTT.